The present T cell receptor beta chain was sequenced within a study of T-cell memory formation after mild COVID-19. Study-level points and caveats: Contracting clones localized mainly to CM and EM when CD4+ and mainly to EMRA when CD8+. Pre-infection memory held some responding clones, suggesting pre-existing cross-reactive T cells responded. Whether second-wave clones peaking at day 37 were SARS-CoV-2 specific went unconfirmed.

In this sample, this clonotype turned up many times. Antigen specificity is unknown. 5'RACE with constant-segment primers yielded barcoded, UMI-tagged TCR alpha and TCR beta cDNA libraries. Via MiXCR, TCRdb re-called the 5' RACE reads, giving one row per CDR3 protein. The repertoire holds hundreds of thousands of distinct CDR3 sequences, with roughly 17% as singletons. J was trimmed by 4 bases and V by 0 bases; bases with no gene match: 6. The CDR3 consists of 15 residues. In germline, CDR1 is SGHRS, CDR2 YFSETQ. The chain carries TRBV5-1 and TRBJ2-5; 7 positions match TRBD2. Material: PBMCs or a T cell subset sorted from them (not recorded which). This receptor was identified in a man in his late teens or twenties who had mild COVID-19 (a few samples of this study predate the infection). Cell type and time point are not known. The CDR3 DNA sequence: TGCGCCAGCAGCTTGGCTGGGGGGGTCCGAGAGACCCAGTACTTC. Residues: CASSLAGGVRETQYF.